The clone carrying this T cell receptor beta chain was recorded many times. What it recognizes is unknown. Described time point: blood at routine non-recurrence follow-up after resection. Material for sequencing was whole RNA from tumor, nontumor lung or frozen PBMC, left unsorted. These data belong to a study of spatial heterogeneity in lung cancer. Study-level information: Samples came from roughly 70 TRACERx patients with untreated early-stage lung cancer. Where they were available, follow-up PBMC samples were sequenced, at a median of roughly two years after resection. Study-wide results and limits: Follow-up blood showed ubiquitous expanded tumor TCRs less than blood at resection did.

Germline loops: CDR1 MNHNS, CDR2 SASEGT. The V end lost 4 bases, the J end lost 8 bases, and 26 bases lay between the germline ends. CDR3 size: 18 residues. A single record per CDR3 protein comes from TCRdb applying MiXCR to the 5' RACE reads. Of about 38,000 distinct CDR3 sequences detected, more than 6.5% appear once; the ten largest clones hold 9.4%. This rearrangement joins TRBV6-1 to TRBJ1-4, with D maybe TRBD1 (5 bases). The sequencing used PBMCs, collected at follow-up. The source is a male donor with early-stage non-small cell lung cancer. CDR3 sequence: CASSAVAGFKSRGEKLFF. In DNA, the CDR3 is TGTGCCAGCAGTGCGGTGGCGGGTTTCAAATCTCGGGGGGAAAAACTGTTTTTT.